A selection of T cell receptor beta chains follows, all from one sample in a study of PD-1 blockade in classical Hodgkin lymphoma. TCRdb keeps only in-frame clones here, not all; method: immunoSEQ multiplex PCR. The sample comprises 20,000 to 25,000 clones, over 60% of which are singletons, and about 17% rests with the top ten. Specimen: peripheral blood mononuclear cells (PBMCs), collected before the second cycle of nivolumab. Receptor source: a human donor with classical Hodgkin lymphoma. Each CDR3 is given without its conserved first and last residue.

V gene	J gene	CDR3 protein
TRBV7-9	TRBJ2-2	ATREGELF
TRBV28	TRBJ2-1	ASSRDYPNEQF
TRBV5-1	TRBJ2-7	ASSLGTRGIYEQY
TRBV9	TRBJ2-3	ASSVGWTSGTDTQY
TRBV29-1	-	SVALDLGSRGYEQY
TRBV13	TRBJ1-6	ASSRGTGSSYNSPLH
TRBV6-6	TRBJ2-7	ASLEGGSEQY
TRBV10-3	TRBJ2-3	ATDRGTDTQY
TRBV6-1	TRBJ1-5	ASSEYAPQGPQH
TRBV30	TRBJ1-1	AWTGQPNTEAF
TRBV30	TRBJ1-5	AWSVSWETGINQPQH
TRBV2	TRBJ1-4	ASSEQDGETGGKLF
TRBV6-5	TRBJ2-7	ASSGGQGVIYEQY
TRBV5-1	TRBJ1-2	ASSLAEGANYGYT
TRBV6-1	TRBJ2-6	ASSAGTSGANVLT
TRBV6-1	TRBJ2-7	ASTHGLGYEQY
TRBV28	TRBJ2-3	ASSFPTGGADTQY
TRBV7-9	TRBJ2-3	ASSNTGTSGRETQY
TRBV15	TRBJ2-7	ATRTSGSYEQY
TRBV15	TRBJ2-3	ATSRERGVTDTQY
TRBV10-3	TRBJ2-2	AISESSGGPLGELF
TRBV19	TRBJ2-3	ASNTGGRTTDTQY
TRBV19	TRBJ2-2	ASSKGTGANTGELF
TRBV27	TRBJ2-2	ASSLVPNTGELF
TRBV6-1	TRBJ2-7	ASSRAGSYEQY
TRBV13	TRBJ2-5	ASSLGGVETQY
TRBV5-1	TRBJ2-1	ASSLAGGVYYNEQF